This T cell receptor (beta chain) was documented in a study of cytomegalovirus exposure and HLA in healthy donors. Trimming removed 2 bases from V and 4 bases from J, with 11 bases in between. Germline V gene data show CDR1 as SGHDT and CDR2 as YYEEEE. The CDR3 sequence is 14 residues long. It was with 60 Vbeta and 13 Jbeta primers that the PCR ran. TCRdb's copy holds only in-frame clones and misses some; the assay was immunoSEQ multiplex PCR. The top ten clones hold under 4.5% of a sample with 80,000 to 100,000 clones, about four fifths of them seen once. The chain is built from TRBV5-6 and TRBJ2-3; unclear D gene. This receptor was identified in a female donor in good health and CMV-seropositive. The material sequenced was PBMCs. CDR3 loop: CASSFLSTADTQYF. In nucleotides, the CDR3 is TGTGCCAGCAGCTTTCTCTCGACTGCAGATACGCAGTATTTT. Supplemented by reference TRBV5-6 and TRBJ2-3, the full variable domain reads DAGVTQSPTHLIKTRGQQVTLRCSPKSGHDTVSWYQQALGQGPQFIFQYYEEEERQRGNFPDRFSGHQFPNYSSELNVNALLLGDSALYLCASSFLSTADTQYFGPGTRLTVL.